One T cell receptor (beta chain) is described in this entry. Its recognized antigen is unknown. The CDR3 end lies 3 residues beyond the end of the read and is filled in from the germline J gene. TCR beta CDR3 regions were amplified by multiplex PCR using the immunoSEQ assay from an average of roughly 1,200 ng genomic DNA per sample. To correct primer bias, the assay used a complete synthetic TCR repertoire to set an amplification baseline. The amplicons were sequenced using the Illumina platform. On the authors' methods: Sequence errors were corrected by clustering with frequency ratios and a modified nearest-neighbor algorithm, and the sequences were then analyzed in the immunoSEQ Analyzer using IMGT gene definitions. At each rarefaction depth, TCR richness and evenness were averaged over 20 rarefaction repeats, and samples with fewer sequences than the depth were excluded. V, D and J gene relative abundances were compared between groups with Wilcoxon rank sum tests, applying FDR correction. An intraclass correlation of approximately 96% for TCR richness and an average of about 77% across 66 gene segments were obtained from the blinded duplicates. TCRdb carries this immuneACCESS record with in-frame sequences only. Its versions omit some clonotypes, under half of them owing to an unresolved V gene in the studies checked, with the rest unexplained. That table furnishes V, J and clone size, whereas the DNA furnished D and trimming. The table kept for this sample lists over 25,000 clones. In total, the top ten clones hold about 7.8% of the sample.

The sample originates from a study of T cells in women clearing cervical HPV infection (dated 2018 in TCRdb). With respect to the entire study: Cases were about two dozen women with histologically confirmed HPV16-related CIN3 or worse, including a couple of invasive cancers. Cases and controls were matched on age within five years and on year of sample collection. Among cases, blood sampling occurred a median of about 160 days after lesion detection, with an interquartile range of roughly 85 to 200 days. The exploratory proof-of-principle case-control study was nested within the Guanacaste HPV Natural History Study in Costa Rica and compared TCR repertoires across cervical HPV16 outcomes. The parent cohort enrolled 9,800 or so women aged 18 or older in Guanacaste, Costa Rica, during about 1992 to 1995 and followed them for approximately seven years. HLA typing was available for only a few women, so HLA type could not be excluded as a confounder. Controls were 25 or so women whose single incident HPV16 infection cleared within 12 months without precancer or cancer developing. Five blinded duplicates per group were added as quality controls, so that 60 or so samples were obtained: around 50 participants and about 10 replicates. Cases had a median age of almost 35 years and controls had a median age of around 41, with no significant differences in baseline characteristics. Case blood was taken at the visit when the lesion was first identified, whereas control blood was taken when infection was no longer detected. Findings and caveats that apply to the study as a whole: The cross-sectional design could not show whether the associations came before the infection or were a result of it, and neither effector/memory subsets nor HPV-specific T cells were isolated. Cases were distinguished from controls with an estimated AUC of roughly 0.82 by random forest classifiers combining richness and V gene abundances. CIN3+ cases had significantly higher TCR repertoire richness than controls across sequencing depths, but evenness did not differ between the groups. TRBV6-7 relative abundance was lower in cases than in controls (roughly 0.12% versus 0.17%; Bonferroni P = 0.0008). Because the number of T cells per sample was unknown, the richness differences could reflect varying T-cell content rather than repertoire biology.

The CDR3, cysteine through phenylalanine, is 15 amino acids long. Part of the CDR3 DNA is given, 36 bases translated from base 1. Trimmed from V: 4 bases; trimmed from J: 4 bases; junction bases lacking a gene match: 7. The germline V gene (reference sequence) sets CDR1 to GTSNPN and CDR2 to SVGIG. Every participant had a single incident cervical HPV16 infection, and women with prevalent HPV16 infections were excluded. Cervical HPV DNA was detected with MY09/MY11 PCR, and genotyping was done by dot-blot hybridization. Roughly 16 mL of heparinized blood were centrifuged, and the buffy coat was split into aliquots, frozen at -30 degrees C, and then kept at -80 degrees C. QIAGEN kits were used to extract genomic DNA from buffy coat specimens.

The specimen was blood buffy coat. The clonotype was recovered from a woman aged 18 to 75 with a cervical HPV16 infection that either progressed to CIN3+ or cleared (not recorded which). Rearrangement joined TRBV30 to TRBJ2-2, with 9 central nucleotides matching TRBD2. The CDR3 region: CAWTRRLAVTGELFF. The part of the CDR3 DNA that was read is TGTGCCTGGACTAGGAGACTAGCGGTCACCGGGGAG.